This T cell receptor beta chain was found in a study of CD8+ T cells in alopecia areata. Across the whole study: The investigators scored severity in treated patients by the percentage of affected scalp area.

This clone showed up just a few times. Sample treatment: oral pan-JAK inhibitor, 5-10 mg twice daily. Looked up from germline, CDR1 is MNHNS and CDR2 is SASEGT. The trim removed 6 bases at V and 2 bases at J, leaving 4 bases unmatched. CDR3 size: 14 residues. The sequencing template was cDNA reverse transcribed from extracted RNA. This table comes from immunoSEQ multiplex PCR, and its TCRdb copy is limited to in-frame clones, with some not included. The repertoire holds under 250,000 clones, with just over 65% as singletons. This clonotype originated in a human donor with alopecia areata. The sequencing here drew on CD4+ T cells sorted from blood, taken around week 44, from a patient treated with tofacitinib. The V call is TRBV6-1, the J call TRBJ2-7; 10 bases line up with TRBD1. CDR3 region: CASRRTGGTYEQYF. CDR3 coding DNA: TGTGCCAGCAGGCGGACAGGGGGAACCTACGAGCAGTACTTC.